These 29 T cell receptor beta chains were all obtained from the same sample, sequenced in a study of blood T cell repertoires in COVID-19. Method: immunoSEQ multiplex PCR; TCRdb's copy keeps in-frame clones and lacks some. The table records roughly 240,000 clones, approximately 80% of them present only once. Sequenced material: peripheral blood. All receptors derive from a woman in her 70s with acute or convalescent COVID-19.

This clone is a singleton in its sample. The V and J genes are TRBV7-9 and TRBJ2-7, with 7 bases aligning to TRBD1. Trimming cost V 6 bases and J 3 bases; bases outside gene matches: 8. In germline, CDR1 is SEHNR, CDR2 FQNEAQ (reference sequence). This CDR3 comprises 14 residues. The CDR3 is CASRPGTAIYEQYF. In nucleotides, the CDR3 is TGTGCCAGCAGGCCCGGGACAGCGATCTACGAGCAGTACTTC.

V is TRBV5-8 and J is TRBJ1-5; TRBD1 matches at 9 bases. V lost 2 bases, J lost 2 bases, and 5 bases stayed unmatched. Per germline, CDR1 SGHTS and CDR2 YDEGEE. The CDR3 is 16 residues long. The CDR3 is CASSFQRTGGNQPQHF. CDR3 bases: TGTGCCAGCAGCTTCCAGCGGACAGGGGGCAATCAGCCCCAGCATTTT. The full variable domain, rest sourced from reference TRBV5-8 and TRBJ1-5, is EAGVTQSPTHLIKTRGQQATLRCSPISGHTSVYWYQQALGLGLQFLLWYDEGEERNRGNFPPRFSGRQFPNYSSELNVNALELEDSALYLCASSFQRTGGNQPQHFGDGTRLSIL.

The chain has TRBV3-1 (or the pseudogene TRBV3-2) and TRBJ2-7; TRBD2 matches 10 bases. Germline assignment: CDR1 LGHDT and CDR2 YNNKEL (reference sequence). The CDR3 is 16 amino acids. With 0 bases clipped from V and 3 bases from J, the junction kept 5 bases outside the gene matches. The CDR3 coding sequence is TGTGCCAGCAGCCAAGATCTGGTAGCGGGGGGCTACGAGCAGTACTTC. It specifies CASSQDLVAGGYEQYF.

This chain connects TRBV5-1 to TRBJ1-1; D remains ambiguous. The germline gives CDR1 SGHRS, CDR2 YFSETQ. There are 14 residues in the CDR3. The V end was cut by 0 bases, the J end by 3 bases, with 9 bases between. The CDR3 sequence is CASSLEADYTEAFF. CDR3 bases: TGCGCCAGCAGCTTGGAGGCAGACTACACTGAAGCTTTCTTT.

This clone appeared a single time. The V gene is TRBV3-1 (or the pseudogene TRBV3-2), the J gene TRBJ2-3; TRBD2 matches 7 bases. With V trimmed by 4 bases and J by 1 base, 5 bases remained unmatched. The V gene's germline CDR1 is LGHDT and CDR2 YNNKEL (reference sequence). CDR3 size: 15 residues. The CDR3 is CASSRWEGGTDTQYF. For the CDR3, the DNA is TGTGCCAGCAGCCGCTGGGAGGGAGGCACAGATACGCAGTATTTT.

The chain carries TRBV6-5 and TRBJ2-6, with D possibly being TRBD1 (6 bases). V was shortened by 6 bases and J by 1 base, with 10 bases between the two germline ends. CDR3 length: 15 residues. In germline, CDR1 is MNHEY, CDR2 SVGAGI. CDR3 loop: CASRIRGSGANVLTF. As DNA, the CDR3 is TGTGCCAGCAGGATTAGGGGGTCTGGGGCCAACGTCCTGACTTTC.

The J gene is TRBJ1-1, the V gene TRBV18; D unclear. The CDR3 has 14 amino acids. CDR1 KGHSH and CDR2 LQKENI come from the germline V gene. Trimming removed 2 bases at V and 5 bases at J, with 12 bases between. CDR3 sequence reads: CASSPNTPGTEAFF. The CDR3 bases are TGTGCCAGCTCACCAAACACACCGGGGACTGAAGCTTTCTTT. The full variable domain, with the rest looked up from reference TRBV18 and TRBJ1-1, is NAGVMQNPRHLVRRRGQEARLRCSPMKGHSHVYWYRQLPEEGLKFMVYLQKENIIDESGMPKERFSAEFPKEGPSILRIQQVVRGDSAAYFCASSPNTPGTEAFFGQGTRLTVV.

The CDR3 loop is CASSLQTGVSNQPQHF. DNA of the CDR3: TGTGCCAGCAGTTTACAGACAGGGGTTAGCAATCAGCCCCAGCATTTT. The gene calls are TRBV28 and TRBJ1-5; 8 bases line up with TRBD1. The CDR3 spans 16 residues. The germline gives CDR1 MDHEN, CDR2 SYDVKM. Trimming cost V 2 bases and J 0 bases; bases outside gene matches: 3. The full variable domain, its missing parts supplied by reference TRBV28 and TRBJ1-5, is DVKVTQSSRYLVKRTGEKVFLECVQDMDHENMFWYRQDPGLGLRLIYFSYDVKMKEKGDIPEGYSVSREKKERFSLILESASTNQTSMYLCASSLQTGVSNQPQHFGDGTRLSIL.

The chain couples TRBV4-2 to TRBJ2-3; 12 bases line up with TRBD1. Per the germline V gene, CDR1 is LGHNA and CDR2 is YNFKEQ. CDR3 length: 15 residues. V shed 6 bases and J 6 bases; nucleotides not matched to a gene: 7. CDR3 in amino acids: CASRHRDRGPDTQYF. CDR3 nucleotides: TGTGCCAGCAGGCACAGGGACAGGGGGCCGGATACGCAGTATTTT.

The V gene is TRBV10-3, the J gene TRBJ1-1; 9 positions match TRBD1. With 5 bases clipped from V and 2 bases from J, the junction kept 12 bases outside the gene matches. CDR3 length: 17 residues. Germline V gene sequence: CDR1 ENHRY, CDR2 SYGVKD. In nucleotides, the CDR3 is TGTGCCATCAGTCGAGCCACCCCGGGACAGGGTAACACTGAAGCTTTCTTT. Translating it yields CAISRATPGQGNTEAFF.

The chain joins TRBV6-5 to TRBJ1-6, with D uncertain. The CDR3 spans 14 residues. The germline gives CDR1 MNHEY, CDR2 SVGAGI. Deletions cut 4 bases from V and 7 bases from J, with 11 bases between. The CDR3 DNA sequence: TGTGCCAGCAGTTCAGGACTCAGAAATTCACCCCTCCACTTT. Amino acids: CASSSGLRNSPLHF.

This chain connects TRBV7-9 to TRBJ2-7, with 11 positions matching TRBD1. Trimming removed 4 bases from V and 6 bases from J; junction bases left unmatched: 5. Per the germline V gene, CDR1 is SEHNR and CDR2 is FQNEAQ (reference sequence). The CDR3 is 14 residues long. CDR3 nucleotide sequence: TGTGCCAGCAGCTCGGACAGGGGGCGCCCCGAGCAGTACTTC. This codes for CASSSDRGRPEQYF. The full variable domain, rest sourced from reference TRBV7-9 and TRBJ2-7, is DTGVSQNPRHKITKRGQNVTFRCDPISEHNRLYWYRQTLGQGPEFLTYFQNEAQLEKSRLLSDRFSAERPKGSFSTLEIQRTEQGDSAMYLCASSSDRGRPEQYFGPGTRLTVT.

The chain couples TRBV15 to TRBJ1-5; tentative D call: TRBD1 (6 bases). Germline CDR1 and CDR2: LNHNV and YYDKDF (reference sequence). This CDR3 region has 17 residues. The V gene lost 0 bases and the J gene lost 0 bases, with 12 bases spanning the gap. CDR3: CATSRDPGTYSNQPQHF. The CDR3 DNA sequence: TGTGCCACCAGCAGAGACCCGGGGACATATAGCAATCAGCCCCAGCATTTT.

The rearrangement uses TRBV14 and TRBJ2-1, with D hard to call. V lost 4 bases to trimming and J lost 4 bases, with 11 bases between them. Germline V gene data show CDR1 as SGHDN and CDR2 as FVKESK. The CDR3 spans 14 residues. CDR3 DNA: TGTGCCAGCAGCCCCTACGATAGATACAATGAGCAGTTCTTC. Protein: CASSPYDRYNEQFF.

The chain couples TRBV5-6 to TRBJ1-1; a possible D gene is TRBD1 (6 bases). With 4 bases removed from V and 0 bases from J, the gap between germline ends came to 7 bases. Germline V gene data show CDR1 as SGHDT and CDR2 as YYEEEE. The CDR3 is made up of 13 amino acids. CDR3 nucleotide sequence: TGTGCCAGCAGCACAGGGTTGAACACTGAAGCTTTCTTT. It yields the protein CASSTGLNTEAFF. Full variable domain (rest looked up from reference TRBV5-6 and TRBJ1-1): DAGVTQSPTHLIKTRGQQVTLRCSPKSGHDTVSWYQQALGQGPQFIFQYYEEEERQRGNFPDRFSGHQFPNYSSELNVNALLLGDSALYLCASSTGLNTEAFFGQGTRLTVV.

This clone has only one observation. The chain couples TRBV28 to TRBJ1-4, with 10 nucleotides matching TRBD1. The germline CDR1 and CDR2 sequences are MDHEN and SYDVKM. CDR3 length: 15 residues. J was trimmed by 5 bases and V by 4 bases; bases with no gene match: 4. The CDR3 loop is CASSSPGQGNEKLFF. As DNA, the CDR3 is TGTGCCAGCAGTTCACCGGGACAGGGGAATGAAAAACTGTTTTTT.

The CDR3 sequence is CASSLGPREPQHF. The CDR3, as DNA: TGTGCCAGCAGCTTGGGGCCCAGGGAGCCCCAGCATTTT. V gene TRBV7-9 combines with J gene TRBJ1-5; possible D gene TRBD1, 5 bases. Germline V lookup: CDR1 SEHNR, CDR2 FQNEAQ (reference sequence). CDR3 length: 13 amino acids. Trimming took off 3 bases at V and 8 bases at J, with 11 bases between the two ends.

The chain recombines TRBV10-3 with TRBJ1-6; no firm D call. The CDR3 extends over 15 amino acids. Germline V gene sequence: CDR1 ENHRY, CDR2 SYGVKD. V was shortened by 6 bases and J by 6 bases, with 15 bases between the two germline ends. CDR3 coding DNA: TGTGCCATCAGGATGGGTACAGAAAGTAATTCACCCCTCCACTTT. Translating gives CAIRMGTESNSPLHF.

This chain connects TRBV10-1 to TRBJ2-5, with a weak D call TRBD2 (5 bases). Germline CDR1 WNHNN, CDR2 SYGVQD (reference sequence). The CDR3 runs 16 residues. With 2 bases removed from V and 2 bases from J, the gap between germline ends came to 15 bases. Written as DNA, the CDR3 is TGCGCCAGCAGTGAGGGGAGAGAGTTTCCTCAAGAGACCCAGTACTTC. Its protein product is CASSEGREFPQETQYF.

The chain combines TRBV6-5 with TRBJ1-2; D possibly corresponds to TRBD1 (5 bases). The CDR3 sequence is 15 residues long. V lost 0 bases and J 3 bases, leaving 11 bases between the germline ends. Germline-derived CDR1 and CDR2 are MNHEY and SVGAGI. The DNA for the CDR3 is TGTGCCAGCAGTTACTCGGGGGGAGGGTACTATGGCTACACCTTC. This encodes CASSYSGGGYYGYTF.

The chain is built from TRBV13 and TRBJ1-1; D is perhaps TRBD1 (5 bases). This CDR3 has 15 residues. V lost 2 bases, J lost 10 bases, and 20 bases lay in between. Germline V gene sequence: CDR1 PRHDT, CDR2 FYEKMQ (reference sequence). This chain's CDR3 is CASSLFGGEGASAFF. The CDR3 nucleotides read TGTGCCAGCAGCTTATTTGGGGGGGAGGGTGCTTCAGCTTTCTTT.

This clone was detected a few times. The J gene is TRBJ1-5, the V gene TRBV21-1. TRBV21-1 is described as a pseudogene. The CDR3 loop spans 15 amino acids. The CDR3 loop reads CASSNNAGRDQPQHF. The CDR3 nucleotides read TGTGCCAGCAGCAATAATGCGGGGAGGGATCAGCCCCAGCATTTT.

This rearrangement joins TRBV7-2 to TRBJ1-1, with a tentative D call TRBD1 (5 bases). Trimming took 1 base from V and 5 from J, leaving 11 bases between them. CDR3 length equals 14 residues. Per the germline V gene, CDR1 is SGHTA and CDR2 is FQGNSA. The CDR3 sequence: CASSLDPRETEAFF. The CDR3 DNA follows: TGTGCCAGCAGCTTAGACCCCAGGGAAACTGAAGCTTTCTTT.

The chain employs TRBV6-2 or TRBV6-3 and TRBJ1-2, with D tentatively TRBD1 (6 bases). V shed 5 bases and J shed 6 bases, with 13 bases lying between them. The CDR3 loop spans 13 amino acids. Germline assignment: CDR1 MNHEY and CDR2 SVGEGT. This chain's CDR3 is CASSPTGSHGYTF. CDR3 in DNA: TGTGCCAGCAGTCCGACAGGTAGCCATGGCTACACCTTC.

DNA of the CDR3: TGCAGCGTTGAAGAGCAGGGATGGACAGATACGCAGTATTTT. This sequence encodes CSVEEQGWTDTQYF. The chain joins TRBV29-1 to TRBJ2-3, with a possible D match to TRBD1 (5 bases). This CDR3 is built from 14 residues. V was cut by 0 bases and J by 3 bases, with 10 bases left in between. Germline CDR1 reads SQVTM; CDR2 reads ANQGSEA.

The chain employs TRBV18 and TRBJ2-7; D gene unclear. The CDR3 is 14 amino acids. Germline V gives CDR1 KGHSH, CDR2 LQKENI. Trimming took off 2 bases at V and 0 bases at J, with 8 bases between the two ends. CDR3: CASSPEVFSYEQYF. CDR3 nucleotides: TGTGCCAGCTCACCAGAGGTGTTCTCCTACGAGCAGTACTTC.

The genes are TRBV30 and TRBJ1-5, with 9 bases identical to TRBD1. V shed 4 bases and J 2 bases; nucleotides not matched to a gene: 6. The CDR3 has 15 residues. The germline gives CDR1 GTSNPN, CDR2 SVGIG (reference sequence). The CDR3 here is CAWNRGHMGNQPQHF. CDR3 nucleotide sequence: TGTGCCTGGAACAGGGGGCATATGGGCAATCAGCCCCAGCATTTT.

This rearrangement joins TRBV7-2 to TRBJ2-1, with D possibly matching TRBD1 (6 bases). The germline V gene encodes CDR1 SGHTA and CDR2 FQGNSA. V lost 3 bases and J 5 bases, leaving 8 bases between the germline ends. The CDR3 sequence is 13 residues long. The CDR3 region has the DNA TGTGCCAGCAGCTTGACAGGAGACAATGAGCAGTTCTTC. It is translated as CASSLTGDNEQFF.

This chain's CDR3 is CASSERRAPNTEAFF. Here the CDR3 DNA reads TGTGCCAGCAGTGAACGCCGAGCACCGAACACTGAAGCTTTCTTT. This chain uses TRBV2 with TRBJ1-1, with D unresolved. Germline CDR1 reads SNHLY; CDR2 reads FYNNEI. Trimming shortened V by 2 bases and J by 1 base, and 11 bases separated the two germline ends. There are 15 residues in the CDR3.